This T cell receptor beta chain is drawn from a study of T-cell reconstitution after alpha-beta-depleted transplantation in children (dated by TCRdb to 2016 to 2017). Regarding the study in general: Using TCR repertoire profiling, the study quantitatively followed how T-cell immune reconstitution unfolded in children after TCRalphabeta/CD19-depleted allogeneic hematopoietic cell transplantation.

Remarks on this clonotype: Which antigen it targets is not known. It has no much larger one-base neighbor in the sample; base qualities were not kept.

The library was obtained by PCR. Sequencing was carried out with an Illumina HiSeq 2500. To normalize quantification of the TCRbeta repertoire, the TCR libraries were built with molecular barcoding that relied on unique molecular identifiers. The public sequencing data were trimmed at Q25 with fastp and processed into clonotypes with MiXCR by TCRdb, which kept only in-frame beta chains. Rows with one shared CDR3 protein collapse into an entry with the most common genes and DNA. This sample lists about 640,000 distinct CDR3 sequences; 16% were detected once. 1.1% of the sample lies in the top ten. Between the V and J ends, shortened by 6 bases and 0 bases respectively, the junction contains 9 bases. Including cysteine and valine, the CDR3 has 13 amino acids. Of all the DNA, just the CDR3 is kept, 39 bases in frame from base 1.

The source material was PBMCs from the stem cell graft donor, sampled from the stem cell graft. The TCR sequence derives from a human donor who donated a stem cell graft to a child with acute myeloid leukemia. The rearranged segments are TRBV12-3 or TRBV12-4 and TRBJ2-7; the D gene cannot be resolved reliably. The CDR3 amino acid sequence is: CASSFVGSYEQYV. At the DNA level, the sequence is TGTGCCAGCAGCTTTGTGGGCTCCTACGAGCAGTACGTC.